These T cell receptor beta chains were read from a single sample in a study of blood T cell repertoires in COVID-19. The repertoire was sequenced with immunoSEQ multiplex PCR; TCRdb's copy has only in-frame clones and lacks some. Found here are 320,000 or so clones, over 75% of them singletons; the top ten hold more than 1%. Material: PBMCs or T cells enriched from blood (not recorded which). All receptors derive from a woman in her 30s who had recovered from COVID-19. The CDR3 runs from the conserved cysteine through the conserved F or W. The D gene is left open where the match is weak. A row's size may be missing; if present it is once, few, many or a size class.

j_gene	abundance	d_gene	v_gene	CDR3nt	CDR3aa
TRBJ1-4	NA	NA	TRBV19	TGTGCCAGTACCTCACCTGGGGCCGAAAAACTGTTTTTT	CASTSPGAEKLFF
TRBJ2-5	NA	TRBD1	TRBV29-1	TGCAGCGTGTATGCGGCTGACAGGGAGCAAGAGACCCAGTACTTC	CSVYAADREQETQYF
TRBJ2-2	NA	TRBD1	TRBV3-1/TRBV3-2	TGTGCCAGCAGCCCCCGAGGACAGGGCACCGGGGAGCTGTTTTTT	CASSPRGQGTGELFF
TRBJ2-7	NA	TRBD1	TRBV15	TGTGCCACCAGCAGAGACCGGATGGGGACAGGGGAAGACGAGCAGTACTTC	CATSRDRMGTGEDEQYF
TRBJ1-1	NA	NA	TRBV5-1	TGCGCCAGCAGCTTCGACAGGAACACTGAAGCTTTCTTT	CASSFDRNTEAFF
TRBJ2-2	NA	NA	TRBV5-5	TGTGCCAGCAGCTTGGAAGGTAGCGGGAACACCGGGGAGCTGTTTTTT	CASSLEGSGNTGELFF
TRBJ2-7	NA	TRBD2	TRBV3-1/TRBV3-2	TGTGCCAGCAGCCTAGCGGGGGGAGCGAGTGAGCAGTACTTC	CASSLAGGASEQYF
TRBJ2-2	NA	NA	TRBV30	TGTGCCTTTAATAGACAGAACGCGAACACCGGGGAGCTGTTTTTT	CAFNRQNANTGELFF
TRBJ1-2	NA	NA	TRBV19	TGTGCCAGTAGTATAGCCGAGGGCCTCTACGGCTACACCTTC	CASSIAEGLYGYTF
TRBJ2-3	NA	NA	TRBV7-9	TGTGCCAGCCTGTTGGATTCCCCGGAGGGGGATACGCAGTATTTT	CASLLDSPEGDTQYF
TRBJ2-3	NA	NA	TRBV4-3	TGCGCCAGCAGCCAAGACGGGGACTTCACAGATACGCAGTATTTT	CASSQDGDFTDTQYF
TRBJ1-2	NA	NA	TRBV7-9	TGTGCCAGCAGCTTAGAGGGGTTACCTAACTATGGCTACACCTTC	CASSLEGLPNYGYTF
TRBJ2-2	NA	TRBD2	TRBV10-3	TGTGCCACTCGGACTAGCGGGGAATACGCGAACACCGGGGAGCTGTTTTTT	CATRTSGEYANTGELFF
TRBJ2-3	NA	TRBD1	TRBV5-1	TGCGCCAGCAGCGTCGACAGGGGGCGCAGCACAGATACGCAGTATTTT	CASSVDRGRSTDTQYF
TRBJ2-7	NA	NA	TRBV11-2	TGTGCCAGCAGCTTATGGGCAACCAGTGAGCAGTACTTC	CASSLWATSEQYF
TRBJ1-6	NA	NA	TRBV19	TGTGCCACCACACCCACGGGGGGCAGGGAGGATTCACCCCTCCACTTT	CATTPTGGREDSPLHF
TRBJ1-5	NA	NA	TRBV24-1	TGTGCCACCAGTGATTTGAGAGACAGAAAAGATCAGCCCCAGCATTTT	CATSDLRDRKDQPQHF
TRBJ1-3	NA	NA	TRBV7-8	TGTGCCAGCAGCCCCCCGGGGGACTTTGGAAACACCATATATTTT	CASSPPGDFGNTIYF
TRBJ1-4	NA	NA	TRBV12-5	TGTGCTAGTGGTTTGGCCCGACAGACAACTAATGAAAAACTGTTTTTT	CASGLARQTTNEKLFF
TRBJ1-5	NA	TRBD1	TRBV28	TGTGCCAGCAGGTCCAGGGGGATTAGTCAGCCCCAGCATTTT	CASRSRGISQPQHF
TRBJ1-2	NA	NA	TRBV5-4	TGTGCCAGCAGCTTGGTAGGAGCACCGGGCTACACCTTC	CASSLVGAPGYTF
TRBJ2-1	NA	NA	TRBV28	TGTGCCAGCAGAAGCCGGGGTGAGCAGTTCTTC	CASRSRGEQFF
TRBJ1-2	NA	TRBD1	TRBV13	TGTGCCAGCAGCCCCTCTCAGGGGGCGCTTGCCTATGGCTACACCTTC	CASSPSQGALAYGYTF
TRBJ2-7	NA	NA	TRBV4-1	TGCGCCAGCAGCCAAGATCTAGAGGAGCAGTACTTC	CASSQDLEEQYF
TRBJ2-4	NA	TRBD1	TRBV4-1	TGCGCCAGCAGCCAAGACACAGGGGATAACATTCAGTACTTC	CASSQDTGDNIQYF
TRBJ1-6	NA	TRBD1	TRBV13	TGTGCCAGCAGCTTACTCCCCGGACAGGGCTATAATTCACCCCTCCACTTT	CASSLLPGQGYNSPLHF
TRBJ2-3	NA	TRBD2	TRBV10-1	TGCGCCAGCAGTGAGACCGGGAGGGGGATTAGCACAGATACGCAGTATTTT	CASSETGRGISTDTQYF
TRBJ1-6	NA	TRBD1	TRBV11-2	TGTGCCAGCAGCTTAACCCAGGGGGCTTGGAGCTCCTATAATTCACCCCTCCACTTT	CASSLTQGAWSSYNSPLHF
TRBJ2-2	NA	TRBD2	TRBV7-7	TGTGCCAGCAGCTTAACGACTAGCGGGTCTTTTACCGGGGAGCTGTTTTTT	CASSLTTSGSFTGELFF
TRBJ2-1	NA	NA	TRBV2	TGTGCCAGCAGGACTAGGACAGGAGGGAGCAATGAGCAGTTCTTC	CASRTRTGGSNEQFF
TRBJ1-1	once	TRBD1	TRBV2	TGTGCCAGCAGGTCCGGACAGGGGGCAACTGAAGCTTTCTTT	CASRSGQGATEAFF
TRBJ2-5	NA	NA	TRBV6-5	TGTGCCAGCAGTTACGGGACCGGGGGAGTGGAGACCCAGTACTTC	CASSYGTGGVETQYF
TRBJ1-4	NA	TRBD1	TRBV11-3	TGTGCCAGCAGCTTTCGACAGGGGAAAGAAAAACTGTTTTTT	CASSFRQGKEKLFF
TRBJ1-1	NA	NA	TRBV28	TGTGCCAGCAGTTTCGGTGGAACTAAAGCTTTCTTT	CASSFGGTKAFF
TRBJ2-5	NA	TRBD1	TRBV9	TGTGCCAGCAGCGTTCGGGACAGGGTTCTAGAGACCCAGTACTTC	CASSVRDRVLETQYF
TRBJ2-2	NA	TRBD1	TRBV11-1	TGTGCCAGCAGCACCAGGGGACAGGGATCCACCGGGGAGCTGTTTTTT	CASSTRGQGSTGELFF
TRBJ2-3	NA	TRBD2	TRBV7-2	TGTGCCAGCAGCTTAGACGGGCTAGCGGGGGGGAGCACAGATACGCAGTATTTT	CASSLDGLAGGSTDTQYF
TRBJ1-1	NA	NA	TRBV12-2	TGTGCAAGTCGCTTAATCTTTCACTTAAGGGAGTTGAACACTGAAGCTTTCTTT	CASRLIFHLRELNTEAFF
TRBJ2-2	NA	NA	TRBV2	TGTGCCAGCAGTGAAGCCAGGACAGTCGGCGGGGAGCTGTTTTTT	CASSEARTVGGELFF
TRBJ1-4	once	TRBD1	TRBV19	TGTGCCAGCGCAGGGGGCTTAGGTGAAAAACTGTTTTTT	CASAGGLGEKLFF
TRBJ1-1	NA	NA	TRBV9	TGTGCCAGCAGCGTAGCAGCTAGTATCCACCCCCTAAACACTGAAGCTTTCTTT	CASSVAASIHPLNTEAFF
TRBJ1-4	NA	TRBD1	TRBV2	TGTGCCAGCAGTAGGACAGGGGGGAATGAAAAACTGTTTTTT	CASSRTGGNEKLFF
TRBJ2-7	NA	NA	TRBV4-1	TGCGCCAGCAGCCAGGCCAGCGTCCCAACCTACGAGCAGTACTTC	CASSQASVPTYEQYF
TRBJ1-2	NA	NA	TRBV28	TGTGCCAGCAGTTTTTCCCCAGTTCTGGCTTATGGCTACACCTTC	CASSFSPVLAYGYTF
TRBJ2-5	NA	TRBD2	TRBV14	TGTGCCAGCAGCCAAGATTGGAGACTAGCCCAGGGGACCCAGTACTTC	CASSQDWRLAQGTQYF
TRBJ1-3	NA	NA	TRBV3-1/TRBV3-2	TGTGCCAGCAGCCAAGGAGGGTGGGGAGCCGTCTCTGGAAACACCATATATTTT	CASSQGGWGAVSGNTIYF
TRBJ1-4	NA	NA	TRBV7-8	TGTGCCAGCAGCTTATGGGGACTTGATGAAAAACTGTTTTTT	CASSLWGLDEKLFF
TRBJ2-1	NA	NA	TRBV24-1	TGTGCCACCGAGGTAGCGGACTACAATGAGCAGTTCTTC	CATEVADYNEQFF
TRBJ2-1	NA	NA	TRBV6-2/TRBV6-3	TGTGCCAGCAGCCGACCTGGGGGCCTCAATGAGCAGTTCTTC	CASSRPGGLNEQFF